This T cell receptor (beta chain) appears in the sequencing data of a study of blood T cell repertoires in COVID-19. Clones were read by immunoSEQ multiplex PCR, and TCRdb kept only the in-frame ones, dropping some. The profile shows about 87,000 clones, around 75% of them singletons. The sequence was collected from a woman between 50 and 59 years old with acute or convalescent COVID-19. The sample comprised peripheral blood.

The CDR3 nucleotides read TGTGCCAGCAGTTTACGGCCGGGAGGGGCTGGCTACACCTTC. Its protein is CASSLRPGGAGYTF. J is TRBJ1-2 and V is TRBV28; D possibly corresponds to TRBD1 (5 bases). Germline values: CDR1 MDHEN, CDR2 SYDVKM. V lost 2 bases and J lost 7, with 14 bases in between. The CDR3 covers 14 residues.